Listed below are T cell receptor beta chains from one sample, sequenced in a study of identical twins. TCRdb re-derived calls from the 5' RACE reads in MiXCR, one entry per CDR3 protein. The sample carries 300,000 or so distinct CDR3 sequences, 9.5% recorded once. These sequences were also reported in another study, on yellow fever vaccine responses in identical twins.

Sequenced: CD8+ T cells sorted from blood. The receptor set was obtained from a woman younger than 35 in good health. The CDR3 runs from the conserved cysteine through the conserved F or W. The D gene is left open where the match is weak. Clone size is not always given. Where it is, it says once, few, many or a class for expanded clones.

V gene: TRBV29-1; clone size: NA; J gene: TRBJ2-1; D gene: NA; CDR3 DNA: TGCAGCGTTGAAGTGGGGGCCGTCCCGGCCTACAATGAGCAGTTCTTC; CDR3 protein: CSVEVGAVPAYNEQFF
V gene: TRBV10-3; clone size: many; J gene: TRBJ2-3; D gene: TRBD2; CDR3 DNA: TGTGCCATCAGTGCGGCGGGAGAAGATACGCAGTATTTT; CDR3 protein: CAISAAGEDTQYF
V gene: TRBV4-3; clone size: many; J gene: TRBJ2-2; D gene: NA; CDR3 DNA: TGCGCCAGCAGCCAAGACAGGGGAGGCACCGGGGAGCTGTTTTTT; CDR3 protein: CASSQDRGGTGELFF
V gene: TRBV24-1; clone size: many; J gene: TRBJ2-3; D gene: NA; CDR3 DNA: TGTGCCACCAGTGATCTCACCATGGAGGTAGATACGCAGTATTTT; CDR3 protein: CATSDLTMEVDTQYF
V gene: TRBV5-1; clone size: NA; J gene: TRBJ2-3; D gene: NA; CDR3 DNA: TGCGCCAGCAGCTTAAACCCACTGGATACGCAGTATTTT; CDR3 protein: CASSLNPLDTQYF
V gene: TRBV7-9; clone size: NA; J gene: TRBJ2-3; D gene: TRBD2; CDR3 DNA: TGTGCCAGCAGCGGCGGGGGGCGGGGCACAGATACGCAGTATTTT; CDR3 protein: CASSGGGRGTDTQYF
V gene: TRBV28; clone size: many; J gene: TRBJ2-3; D gene: NA; CDR3 DNA: TGTGCCAGCAGTTATCCTAGCGACCCCACAGATACGCAGTATTTT; CDR3 protein: CASSYPSDPTDTQYF
V gene: TRBV2; clone size: many; J gene: TRBJ2-1; D gene: NA; CDR3 DNA: TGTGCCAGCAGTGTTTCTATATACCAGGTTGGCCAGGGTTTGGATGAGCAGTTCTTC; CDR3 protein: CASSVSIYQVGQGLDEQFF
V gene: TRBV28; clone size: many; J gene: TRBJ1-5; D gene: NA; CDR3 DNA: TGTGCCAGCAGGCCATTGTCTGGGATTAATCAGCCCCAGCATTTT; CDR3 protein: CASRPLSGINQPQHF
V gene: TRBV6-1; clone size: few; J gene: TRBJ2-7; D gene: NA; CDR3 DNA: TGTGCCAGCTGGGACGGAGTCTACGAGCAGTACTTC; CDR3 protein: CASWDGVYEQYF
V gene: TRBV10-3; clone size: NA; J gene: TRBJ2-1; D gene: NA; CDR3 DNA: TGTGCCATCAGTGACACCCCTAGCTTCCCAGGGGATGAGCAGTTCTTC; CDR3 protein: CAISDTPSFPGDEQFF
V gene: TRBV6-5; clone size: few; J gene: TRBJ2-7; D gene: NA; CDR3 DNA: TGTGCCAGCAGTTCTGACATGGGGCAGTACTTC; CDR3 protein: CASSSDMGQYF
V gene: TRBV24-1; clone size: NA; J gene: TRBJ2-1; D gene: NA; CDR3 DNA: TGTGCCACCAGTGAGCTAAAATACAATGAGCAGTTCTTC; CDR3 protein: CATSELKYNEQFF
V gene: TRBV7-9; clone size: many; J gene: TRBJ2-1; D gene: TRBD2; CDR3 DNA: TGTGCCAGCAGCTTAGGACTAGCGGCTCCCTACAATGAGCAGTTCTTC; CDR3 protein: CASSLGLAAPYNEQFF
V gene: TRBV19; clone size: NA; J gene: TRBJ2-7; D gene: TRBD1; CDR3 DNA: TGTGCCAGTAGCCGGGACAGATCCTACGAGCAGTACTTC; CDR3 protein: CASSRDRSYEQYF
V gene: TRBV21-1; clone size: NA; J gene: TRBJ2-7; D gene: NA; CDR3 DNA: TGTGCCACCGACAGATTTTTGTCCTACGAGCAGTACTTC; CDR3 protein: CATDRFLSYEQYF
V gene: TRBV4-2; clone size: few; J gene: TRBJ1-2; D gene: TRBD1; CDR3 DNA: TGTGCCAGCAGCCAAGACGCGACAGGGGGAGTCTATGGCTACACCTTC; CDR3 protein: CASSQDATGGVYGYTF
V gene: TRBV29-1; clone size: many; J gene: TRBJ2-3; D gene: NA; CDR3 DNA: TGCAGCGTTGAACTAGAAGCCACTACGCAGTATTTT; CDR3 protein: CSVELEATTQYF
V gene: TRBV7-9; clone size: few; J gene: TRBJ2-5; D gene: NA; CDR3 DNA: TGTGCCAGCAGCTGGGGCTGGGGGGGCGAAGAGACCCAGTACTTC; CDR3 protein: CASSWGWGGEETQYF
V gene: TRBV6-1; clone size: many; J gene: TRBJ2-7; D gene: NA; CDR3 DNA: TGTGCCAGCAGTGGGGAACCCCCCCACGAGCAGTACTTC; CDR3 protein: CASSGEPPHEQYF
V gene: TRBV19; clone size: few; J gene: TRBJ1-2; D gene: NA; CDR3 DNA: TGTGCCAGTAGTATCTATCAGGGGATGGTGCAAGGCTACACCTTC; CDR3 protein: CASSIYQGMVQGYTF
V gene: TRBV2; clone size: many; J gene: TRBJ1-5; D gene: NA; CDR3 DNA: TGTGCCAGCAGTGAATTTACTCATAGCAATCAGCCCCAGCATTTT; CDR3 protein: CASSEFTHSNQPQHF
V gene: TRBV27; clone size: few; J gene: TRBJ2-3; D gene: NA; CDR3 DNA: TGTGCCAGCAGTTCTCTTATTGCAGCCAGGGCCACAGATACGCAGTATTTT; CDR3 protein: CASSSLIAARATDTQYF
V gene: TRBV6-5; clone size: NA; J gene: TRBJ2-3; D gene: TRBD2; CDR3 DNA: TGTGCCAGCAGTTCTGGACTAGCGGGAGGGCCAACGACAGATACGCAGTATTTT; CDR3 protein: CASSSGLAGGPTTDTQYF
V gene: TRBV6-1; clone size: many; J gene: TRBJ2-1; D gene: TRBD2; CDR3 DNA: TGTGCCAGCAGTGAATGGGCGGGGGGGCCGGATGAGCAGTTCTTC; CDR3 protein: CASSEWAGGPDEQFF
V gene: TRBV20-1; clone size: NA; J gene: TRBJ2-2; D gene: TRBD2; CDR3 DNA: TGCAGTGCTAGAGATTTACTAGCGGGGGACACCGGGGAGCTGTTTTTT; CDR3 protein: CSARDLLAGDTGELFF
V gene: TRBV4-2; clone size: few; J gene: TRBJ1-5; D gene: TRBD1; CDR3 DNA: TGTGCCAGCAGCCAAGGGAACCGGGACAGTAATCAGCCCCAGCATTTT; CDR3 protein: CASSQGNRDSNQPQHF
V gene: TRBV7-9; clone size: NA; J gene: TRBJ2-7; D gene: NA; CDR3 DNA: TGTGCCAGCAGCCTAGGGGGTTGGTACTACGAGCAGTACTTC; CDR3 protein: CASSLGGWYYEQYF
V gene: TRBV2; clone size: NA; J gene: TRBJ1-1; D gene: NA; CDR3 DNA: TGTGCCAGCAGCGCCGGGCCTATTGGGGCTTTCTTT; CDR3 protein: CASSAGPIGAFF
V gene: TRBV6-1; clone size: many; J gene: TRBJ2-1; D gene: NA; CDR3 DNA: TGTGCCAGCAGCCGACCGGGGAACAATGAGCAGTTCTTC; CDR3 protein: CASSRPGNNEQFF
V gene: TRBV27; clone size: NA; J gene: TRBJ2-3; D gene: TRBD1; CDR3 DNA: TGTGCCAGCAGTCATCCGGGACAGGGTTCAGATACGCAGTATTTT; CDR3 protein: CASSHPGQGSDTQYF
V gene: TRBV4-2; clone size: NA; J gene: TRBJ2-7; D gene: NA; CDR3 DNA: TGTGCCAGCAGCCCTGACGTAAACGAGCAGTACTTC; CDR3 protein: CASSPDVNEQYF
V gene: TRBV29-1; clone size: few; J gene: TRBJ1-1; D gene: NA; CDR3 DNA: TGCAGCGCCCCGCTGGGTCCCCTGAGAGAAGCTTTCTTT; CDR3 protein: CSAPLGPLREAFF
V gene: TRBV10-3; clone size: many; J gene: TRBJ2-2; D gene: TRBD2; CDR3 DNA: TGTGCCATCAAAGGACTAGCGGTCACCGGGGAGCTGTTTTTT; CDR3 protein: CAIKGLAVTGELFF
V gene: TRBV5-1; clone size: many; J gene: TRBJ2-1; D gene: NA; CDR3 DNA: TGCGCCAGCAGCTATGGGGGGCTTGAGCAGTTCTTC; CDR3 protein: CASSYGGLEQFF